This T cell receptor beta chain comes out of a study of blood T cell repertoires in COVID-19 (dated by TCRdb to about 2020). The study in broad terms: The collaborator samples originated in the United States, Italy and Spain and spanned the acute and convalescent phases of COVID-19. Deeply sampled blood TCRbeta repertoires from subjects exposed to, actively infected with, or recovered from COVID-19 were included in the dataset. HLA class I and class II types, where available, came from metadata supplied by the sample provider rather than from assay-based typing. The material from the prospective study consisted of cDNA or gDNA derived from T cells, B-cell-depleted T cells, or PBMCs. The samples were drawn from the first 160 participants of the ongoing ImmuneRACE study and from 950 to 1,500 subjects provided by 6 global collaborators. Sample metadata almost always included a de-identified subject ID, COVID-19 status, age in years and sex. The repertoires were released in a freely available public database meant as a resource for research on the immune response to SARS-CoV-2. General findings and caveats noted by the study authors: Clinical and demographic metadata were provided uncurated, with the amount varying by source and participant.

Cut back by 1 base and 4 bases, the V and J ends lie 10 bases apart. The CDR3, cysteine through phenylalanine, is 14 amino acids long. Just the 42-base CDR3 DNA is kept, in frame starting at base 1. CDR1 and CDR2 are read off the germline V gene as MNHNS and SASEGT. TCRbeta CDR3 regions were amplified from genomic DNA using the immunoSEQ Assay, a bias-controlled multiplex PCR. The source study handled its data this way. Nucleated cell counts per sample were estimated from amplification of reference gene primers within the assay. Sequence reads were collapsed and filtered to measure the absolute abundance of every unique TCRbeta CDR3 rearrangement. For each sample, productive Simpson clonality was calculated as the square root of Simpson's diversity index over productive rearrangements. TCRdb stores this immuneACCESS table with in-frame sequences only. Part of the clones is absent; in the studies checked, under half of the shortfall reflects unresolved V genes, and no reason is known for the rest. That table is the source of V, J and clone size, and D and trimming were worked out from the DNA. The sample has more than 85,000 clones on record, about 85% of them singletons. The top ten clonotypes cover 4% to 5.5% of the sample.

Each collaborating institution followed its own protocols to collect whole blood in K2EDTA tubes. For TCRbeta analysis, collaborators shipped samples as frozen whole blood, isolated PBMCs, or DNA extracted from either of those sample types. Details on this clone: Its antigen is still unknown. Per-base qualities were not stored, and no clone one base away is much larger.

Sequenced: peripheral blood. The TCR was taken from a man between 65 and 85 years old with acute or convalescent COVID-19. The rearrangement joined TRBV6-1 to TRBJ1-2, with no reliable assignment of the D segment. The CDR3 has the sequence CASSEERATYGYTF. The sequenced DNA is TGTGCCAGCAGTGAAGAGAGGGCAACCTATGGCTACACCTTC.